The rows below give T cell receptor beta chains drawn from one sample of a study of T cell changes during pregnancy in multiple sclerosis. Assay used: immunoSEQ multiplex PCR; TCRdb lists only in-frame clones, some missing. The table shows 80,000 to 100,000 clones, with just over 90% occurring only once. Sample: peripheral blood, taken in the second trimester of pregnancy. The receptor source for this set is a female donor in good health, enrolled as a control in a pregnancy study. CDR3s include the opening cysteine and the closing phenylalanine or tryptophan. Fields, in order: D gene, J gene, clone size, V gene, CDR3 protein, CDR3 DNA. A D gene is named only where the DNA matches it firmly. Where a row states a size, it is once, few, many or the class of an expanded clone; other rows omit it.

d_call: TRBD1; j_call: TRBJ1-5; clone_size: NA; v_call: TRBV6-1; cdr3_aa: CASRRTGGSEPQHF; cdr3_nt: TGTGCCAGCAGAAGGACAGGGGGCAGCGAGCCCCAGCATTTT
d_call: NA; j_call: TRBJ1-1; clone_size: NA; v_call: TRBV5-8; cdr3_aa: CASSLFVGQMNTEAFF; cdr3_nt: TGTGCCAGCAGCTTGTTTGTTGGACAGATGAACACTGAAGCTTTCTTT
d_call: NA; j_call: TRBJ2-5; clone_size: NA; v_call: TRBV11-2; cdr3_aa: CASSLLGGVETQYF; cdr3_nt: TGTGCCAGCAGCTTATTGGGGGGTGTAGAGACCCAGTACTTC
d_call: NA; j_call: TRBJ2-7; clone_size: NA; v_call: TRBV27; cdr3_aa: CASSFRDISYEQYF; cdr3_nt: TGTGCCAGCAGTTTTAGGGACATCTCCTACGAGCAGTACTTC
d_call: TRBD2; j_call: TRBJ2-1; clone_size: NA; v_call: TRBV9; cdr3_aa: CASSVVAGGLNEQFF; cdr3_nt: TGTGCCAGCAGCGTAGTGGCGGGGGGGCTCAATGAGCAGTTCTTC
d_call: NA; j_call: TRBJ2-2; clone_size: NA; v_call: TRBV15; cdr3_aa: CATSRDRGAYTGELFF; cdr3_nt: TGTGCCACCAGCAGAGATCGGGGGGCTTACACCGGGGAGCTGTTTTTT
d_call: TRBD1; j_call: TRBJ1-6; clone_size: NA; v_call: TRBV10-2; cdr3_aa: CASSRQGVNSPLHF; cdr3_nt: TGCGCCAGCAGTAGACAGGGGGTGAATTCACCCCTCCACTTT
d_call: NA; j_call: TRBJ1-5; clone_size: NA; v_call: TRBV15; cdr3_aa: CATSPLGGGNQPQHF; cdr3_nt: TGTGCCACCAGTCCTCTCGGGGGTGGCAATCAGCCCCAGCATTTT
d_call: NA; j_call: TRBJ1-6; clone_size: NA; v_call: TRBV5-1; cdr3_aa: CASSSFPDNSPLHF; cdr3_nt: TGCGCCAGCAGCTCCTTCCCTGATAATTCACCCCTCCACTTT
d_call: TRBD2; j_call: TRBJ2-1; clone_size: NA; v_call: TRBV6-4; cdr3_aa: CASSDSSLAGGNEQFF; cdr3_nt: TGTGCCAGCAGTGACTCGTCCCTAGCGGGAGGGAATGAGCAGTTCTTC
d_call: NA; j_call: TRBJ2-7; clone_size: NA; v_call: TRBV28; cdr3_aa: CASTLGRSYEQYF; cdr3_nt: TGTGCCAGCACCCTAGGCAGAAGCTACGAGCAGTACTTC
d_call: TRBD2; j_call: TRBJ2-5; clone_size: once; v_call: TRBV15; cdr3_aa: CATSRDSGRSQETQYF; cdr3_nt: TGTGCCACCAGCAGAGATAGCGGGAGATCTCAAGAGACCCAGTACTTC
d_call: NA; j_call: TRBJ1-2; clone_size: NA; v_call: TRBV19; cdr3_aa: CASSMLGGDYGYTF; cdr3_nt: TGTGCCAGTAGTATGTTGGGAGGGGACTATGGCTACACCTTC
d_call: NA; j_call: TRBJ2-6; clone_size: NA; v_call: TRBV4-2; cdr3_aa: CASSQQGGSGANVLTF; cdr3_nt: TGTGCCAGCAGCCAACAGGGGGGCTCTGGGGCCAACGTCCTGACTTTC
d_call: NA; j_call: TRBJ2-1; clone_size: NA; v_call: TRBV11-3; cdr3_aa: CASSPEGGLEQFF; cdr3_nt: TGTGCCAGCAGCCCAGAGGGAGGTTTAGAGCAGTTCTTC
d_call: NA; j_call: TRBJ2-7; clone_size: NA; v_call: TRBV7-9; cdr3_aa: CASSLGRQYEQYF; cdr3_nt: TGTGCCAGCAGCTTAGGGAGACAGTACGAGCAGTACTTC
d_call: NA; j_call: TRBJ1-1; clone_size: NA; v_call: TRBV9; cdr3_aa: CASSPRGGGFNTEAFF; cdr3_nt: TGTGCCAGCAGCCCCCGGGGCGGGGGTTTCAACACTGAAGCTTTCTTT
d_call: TRBD1; j_call: TRBJ2-5; clone_size: once; v_call: TRBV28; cdr3_aa: CASSSRDRGVPKETQYF; cdr3_nt: TGTGCCAGCAGTTCCCGGGACAGGGGGGTCCCAAAGGAGACCCAGTACTTC
d_call: TRBD1; j_call: TRBJ1-1; clone_size: NA; v_call: TRBV6-6; cdr3_aa: CATIPTGQSKSEAFF; cdr3_nt: TGTGCCACCATCCCTACGGGACAGTCAAAGTCTGAAGCTTTCTTT
d_call: TRBD2; j_call: TRBJ2-2; clone_size: NA; v_call: TRBV6-1; cdr3_aa: CASSGTSGSRRTGELFF; cdr3_nt: TGTGCCAGCAGTGGGACTAGCGGCTCTCGGAGGACCGGGGAGCTGTTTTTT
d_call: NA; j_call: TRBJ2-7; clone_size: NA; v_call: TRBV9; cdr3_aa: CASSVGLQSSYEQYF; cdr3_nt: TGTGCCAGCAGCGTGGGACTGCAGAGCTCCTACGAGCAGTACTTC
d_call: NA; j_call: TRBJ1-4; clone_size: NA; v_call: TRBV30; cdr3_aa: CAWRRHSPLEKLFF; cdr3_nt: TGTGCCTGGAGGAGGCATTCCCCCTTGGAAAAACTGTTTTTT
d_call: TRBD1; j_call: TRBJ2-7; clone_size: NA; v_call: TRBV27; cdr3_aa: CASSVIGTGSGEQYF; cdr3_nt: TGTGCCAGCAGTGTTATCGGGACAGGGTCTGGCGAGCAGTACTTC
d_call: TRBD1; j_call: TRBJ2-1; clone_size: NA; v_call: TRBV6-5; cdr3_aa: CASTGTVDNEQFF; cdr3_nt: TGTGCCAGCACCGGGACAGTAGACAATGAGCAGTTCTTC
d_call: TRBD2; j_call: TRBJ2-1; clone_size: once; v_call: TRBV5-1; cdr3_aa: CASSSGLAAWDEQFF; cdr3_nt: TGCGCCAGCAGCTCCGGACTAGCGGCGTGGGATGAGCAGTTCTTC
d_call: NA; j_call: TRBJ1-5; clone_size: NA; v_call: TRBV28; cdr3_aa: CAIWPGSGQPQHF; cdr3_nt: TGTGCCATCTGGCCGGGGTCGGGTCAGCCCCAGCATTTT
d_call: NA; j_call: TRBJ1-2; clone_size: NA; v_call: TRBV5-1; cdr3_aa: CASSSTGGNYGYTF; cdr3_nt: TGCGCCAGCAGCTCGACCGGGGGGAACTATGGCTACACCTTC
d_call: TRBD1; j_call: TRBJ2-1; clone_size: NA; v_call: TRBV7-2; cdr3_aa: CASTPDRWKDNEQFF; cdr3_nt: TGTGCCAGCACCCCGGACAGGTGGAAAGACAATGAGCAGTTCTTC
d_call: NA; j_call: TRBJ1-2; clone_size: NA; v_call: TRBV10-3; cdr3_aa: CAISVQEYGYTF; cdr3_nt: TGTGCCATCAGTGTACAGGAATATGGCTACACCTTC
d_call: NA; j_call: TRBJ2-6; clone_size: NA; v_call: TRBV15; cdr3_aa: CATSSTPGSGANVLTF; cdr3_nt: TGTGCCACCAGCAGTACCCCAGGGTCTGGGGCCAACGTCCTGACTTTC
d_call: NA; j_call: TRBJ2-4; clone_size: NA; v_call: TRBV18; cdr3_aa: CASSPLIGGLAKNIQYF; cdr3_nt: TGTGCCAGCTCACCACTTATCGGGGGGCTAGCCAAAAACATTCAGTACTTC
d_call: TRBD2; j_call: TRBJ2-1; clone_size: NA; v_call: TRBV6-5; cdr3_aa: CASRTGLAGDRQFF; cdr3_nt: TGTGCCAGCAGGACGGGACTAGCGGGAGATAGGCAGTTCTTC
d_call: TRBD1; j_call: TRBJ1-6; clone_size: NA; v_call: TRBV25-1; cdr3_aa: CASSGPGQRVIGSPLHF; cdr3_nt: TGTGCCAGCAGTGGGCCGGGACAGCGTGTCATAGGATCACCCCTCCACTTT
d_call: TRBD2; j_call: TRBJ2-4; clone_size: NA; v_call: TRBV7-2; cdr3_aa: CASSPTSGGVAKNIQYF; cdr3_nt: TGTGCCAGCAGCCCTACTAGCGGGGGGGTGGCCAAAAACATTCAGTACTTC
d_call: NA; j_call: TRBJ1-5; clone_size: NA; v_call: TRBV28; cdr3_aa: CASRTGGVSQPQHF; cdr3_nt: TGTGCCAGCAGAACGGGGGGCGTAAGTCAGCCCCAGCATTTT
d_call: TRBD1; j_call: TRBJ1-5; clone_size: NA; v_call: TRBV19; cdr3_aa: CASRGQGGQPQHF; cdr3_nt: TGTGCCAGTAGAGGACAGGGTGGTCAGCCCCAGCATTTT
d_call: NA; j_call: TRBJ2-2; clone_size: few; v_call: TRBV19; cdr3_aa: CASSMPGANTGELFF; cdr3_nt: TGTGCCAGTAGTATGCCAGGGGCGAACACCGGGGAGCTGTTTTTT
d_call: NA; j_call: TRBJ2-2; clone_size: NA; v_call: TRBV18; cdr3_aa: CASSRDSILNTGELFF; cdr3_nt: TGTGCCAGCTCACGTGACAGCATCTTGAACACCGGGGAGCTGTTTTTT
d_call: TRBD2; j_call: TRBJ2-7; clone_size: NA; v_call: TRBV5-4; cdr3_aa: CASSSGTSGLRSYF; cdr3_nt: TGTGCCAGCAGCTCGGGGACTAGCGGGTTGAGGTCGTACTTC
d_call: TRBD2; j_call: TRBJ2-3; clone_size: NA; v_call: TRBV6-5; cdr3_aa: CASLPSGGVSDTQYF; cdr3_nt: TGTGCCAGCTTACCCAGCGGGGGGGTTTCAGATACGCAGTATTTT
d_call: NA; j_call: TRBJ1-4; clone_size: NA; v_call: TRBV28; cdr3_aa: CASTREEGGEKLFF; cdr3_nt: TGTGCCAGCACCAGGGAGGAGGGAGGTGAAAAACTGTTTTTT
d_call: NA; j_call: TRBJ2-2; clone_size: NA; v_call: TRBV9; cdr3_aa: CASSVEPAADTGELFF; cdr3_nt: TGTGCCAGCAGCGTAGAGCCAGCGGCGGACACCGGGGAGCTGTTTTTT
d_call: NA; j_call: TRBJ2-1; clone_size: once; v_call: TRBV7-6; cdr3_aa: CASSTGGPSEQFF; cdr3_nt: TGTGCCAGCAGCACTGGAGGGCCTAGTGAGCAGTTCTTC
d_call: TRBD2; j_call: TRBJ2-3; clone_size: few; v_call: TRBV9; cdr3_aa: CASSVGAGVTDTQYF; cdr3_nt: TGTGCCAGCAGCGTAGGAGCGGGAGTCACAGATACGCAGTATTTT
d_call: NA; j_call: TRBJ1-5; clone_size: NA; v_call: TRBV2; cdr3_aa: CASTESSRTGNQPQHF; cdr3_nt: TGTGCCAGCACCGAATCTAGTCGGACAGGCAATCAGCCCCAGCATTTT
d_call: TRBD1; j_call: TRBJ2-5; clone_size: once; v_call: TRBV7-6; cdr3_aa: CASSFGQGVLETQYF; cdr3_nt: TGTGCCAGCAGCTTCGGACAGGGGGTTCTAGAGACCCAGTACTTC
d_call: TRBD1; j_call: TRBJ1-2; clone_size: once; v_call: TRBV18; cdr3_aa: CASLPGQAARDGYTF; cdr3_nt: TGTGCCAGCTTGCCGGGACAGGCTGCGCGGGATGGCTACACCTTC
d_call: NA; j_call: TRBJ2-7; clone_size: NA; v_call: TRBV7-2; cdr3_aa: CASSAGLPREQYF; cdr3_nt: TGTGCCAGCAGCGCCGGACTACCCCGCGAGCAGTACTTC
d_call: NA; j_call: TRBJ1-5; clone_size: NA; v_call: TRBV27; cdr3_aa: CASRALLGGSQPQHF; cdr3_nt: TGTGCCAGCAGGGCGTTGTTAGGGGGATCTCAGCCCCAGCATTTT
d_call: TRBD1; j_call: TRBJ1-1; clone_size: NA; v_call: TRBV5-4; cdr3_aa: CASSLADRAEAFF; cdr3_nt: TGTGCCAGCAGCTTGGCCGACAGGGCTGAAGCTTTCTTT
d_call: NA; j_call: TRBJ1-5; clone_size: few; v_call: TRBV9; cdr3_aa: CASSVESGSGQPQHF; cdr3_nt: TGTGCCAGCAGCGTAGAGTCAGGTTCAGGGCAGCCCCAGCATTTT
d_call: TRBD1; j_call: TRBJ1-1; clone_size: NA; v_call: TRBV7-9; cdr3_aa: CASSRGQGNTEAFF; cdr3_nt: TGTGCCAGCAGCCGGGGACAGGGGAACACTGAAGCTTTCTTT
d_call: NA; j_call: TRBJ1-6; clone_size: NA; v_call: TRBV5-1; cdr3_aa: CASNPGGFHSPLHF; cdr3_nt: TGCGCCAGCAACCCCGGGGGTTTTCATTCACCCCTCCACTTT
d_call: NA; j_call: TRBJ1-2; clone_size: NA; v_call: TRBV4-1; cdr3_aa: CASSLPDNYGYTF; cdr3_nt: TGCGCCAGCAGCCTCCCAGACAATTATGGCTACACCTTC
d_call: TRBD1; j_call: TRBJ1-1; clone_size: once; v_call: TRBV6-1; cdr3_aa: CASRRRGDTEAFF; cdr3_nt: TGTGCCAGCAGACGCAGGGGGGACACTGAAGCTTTCTTT